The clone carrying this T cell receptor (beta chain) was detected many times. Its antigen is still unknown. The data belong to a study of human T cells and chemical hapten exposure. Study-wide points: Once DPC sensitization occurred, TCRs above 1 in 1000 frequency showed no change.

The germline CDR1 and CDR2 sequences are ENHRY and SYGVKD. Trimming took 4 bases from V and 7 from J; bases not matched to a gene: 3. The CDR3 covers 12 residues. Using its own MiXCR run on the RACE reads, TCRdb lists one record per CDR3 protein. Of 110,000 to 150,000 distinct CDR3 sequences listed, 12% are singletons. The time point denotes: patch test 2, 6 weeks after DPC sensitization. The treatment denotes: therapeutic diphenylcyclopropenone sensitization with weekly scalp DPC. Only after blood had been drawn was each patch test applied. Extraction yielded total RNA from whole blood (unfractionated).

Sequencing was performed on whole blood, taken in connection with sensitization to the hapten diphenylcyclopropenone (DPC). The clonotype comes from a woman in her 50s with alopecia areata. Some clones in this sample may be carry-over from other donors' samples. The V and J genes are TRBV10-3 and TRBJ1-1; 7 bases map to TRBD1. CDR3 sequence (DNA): TGTGCCATCAGTGGGGACAGTGTTGAAGCTTTCTTT. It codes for CAISGDSVEAFF.